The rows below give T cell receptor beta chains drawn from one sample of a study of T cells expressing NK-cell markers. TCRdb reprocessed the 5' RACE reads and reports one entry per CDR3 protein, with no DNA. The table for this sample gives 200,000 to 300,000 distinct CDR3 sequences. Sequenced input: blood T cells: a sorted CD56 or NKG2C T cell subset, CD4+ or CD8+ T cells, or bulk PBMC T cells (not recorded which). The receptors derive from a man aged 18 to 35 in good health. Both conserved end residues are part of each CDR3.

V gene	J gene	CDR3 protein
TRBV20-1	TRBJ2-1	CSARLEGRLAGVYEQFF
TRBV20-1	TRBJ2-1	CSASEVWGSYNEQFF
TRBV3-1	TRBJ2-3	CASSQEGIRRPTRTDTQYF
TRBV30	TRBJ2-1	CAWSNIRGNNEQFF
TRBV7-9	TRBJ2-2	CASSPPGQGRTGELFF
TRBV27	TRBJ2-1	CASSRDLPSPEQFF
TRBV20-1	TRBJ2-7	CSASGFNREGIFGEQYF
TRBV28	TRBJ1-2	CASTEGTINYGYTF
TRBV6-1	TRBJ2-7	CASSGLAAYEQYF
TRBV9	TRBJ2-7	CASSVEPQSGSYEQYF
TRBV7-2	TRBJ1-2	CASSSFQVRGRNYGYTF
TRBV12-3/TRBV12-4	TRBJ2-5	CASSPGILAGGLETQYF
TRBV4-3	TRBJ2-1	CASSQGSFRQGAFEQFF
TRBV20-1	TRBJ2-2	CSARDRVSTGELFF
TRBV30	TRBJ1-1	CAGRRPYEAFF
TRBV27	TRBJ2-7	CASSLSYPAYEQYF
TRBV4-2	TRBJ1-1	CASSQVAPGQGFSGGTEAFF
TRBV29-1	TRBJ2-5	CSVRAGSRKETQYF
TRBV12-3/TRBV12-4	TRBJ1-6	CASSLGQGGSPLHF
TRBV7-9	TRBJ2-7	CASSATSGGYEQYF
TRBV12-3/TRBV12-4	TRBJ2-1	CASSPGLVYNEQFF
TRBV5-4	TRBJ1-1	CASKFRDFSTEAFF
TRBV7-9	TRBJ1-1	CASSLEGRIEAFF
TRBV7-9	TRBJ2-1	CASSILDRGGHEQFF
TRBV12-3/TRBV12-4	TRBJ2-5	CASRNKGQEKETQYF
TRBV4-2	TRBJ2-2	CASSPIDSTGELFF
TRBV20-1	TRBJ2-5	CSASVLAGGPLETQYF